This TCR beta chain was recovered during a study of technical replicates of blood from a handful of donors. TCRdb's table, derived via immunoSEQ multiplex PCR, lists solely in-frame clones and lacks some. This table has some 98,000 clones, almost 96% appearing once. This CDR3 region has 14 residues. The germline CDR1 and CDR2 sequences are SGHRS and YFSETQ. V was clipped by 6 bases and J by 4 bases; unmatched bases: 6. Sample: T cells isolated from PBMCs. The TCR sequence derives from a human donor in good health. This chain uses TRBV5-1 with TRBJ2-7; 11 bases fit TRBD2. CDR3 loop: CASNPGLAEYEQYF. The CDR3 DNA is TGCGCCAGCAACCCGGGACTAGCGGAGTACGAGCAGTACTTC.